This T cell receptor (beta chain) was obtained from a study of control samples from healthy donors and cancer patients. Per germline, CDR1 MDHEN and CDR2 SYDVKM. V dropped 4 bases and J dropped 0 bases, with 13 bases sitting between them. There are 16 residues in the CDR3. Assay used: immunoSEQ multiplex PCR; TCRdb lists only in-frame clones, some missing. The sample contains about 150,000 clones, 85% to 95% of which appear only once. This chain links TRBV28 with TRBJ1-3; TRBD1 might be the D (6 bases). The sequencing input was blood. The TCR originated in a man aged 45 to 65 in good health. The CDR3 nucleotides read TGTGCCAGCAGTTCACTCAGGGGACCCTCTGGAAACACCATATATTTT. Amino acid sequence: CASSSLRGPSGNTIYF.